The rows below give T cell receptor beta chains drawn from one sample of a study of blood T cell repertoires in COVID-19. Generated by immunoSEQ multiplex PCR, the TCRdb table keeps only in-frame clones and is missing some. Here the sample spans some 94,000 clones, 87% being singletons. Material for sequencing was peripheral blood. The receptors were sampled from a human donor in a cohort sampled during active COVID-19. Each CDR3 is given with its conserved first and last residue. The D gene is left open where the match is weak. Clone sizes are given selectively: once, few, many, or a class where the clone is expanded.

J gene | clone size | D gene | V gene | CDR3 protein | CDR3 DNA
TRBJ2-5 | few | - | TRBV20-1 | CSASGGGYETQYF | TGCAGTGCTAGTGGGGGGGGCTACGAGACCCAGTACTTC
TRBJ1-1 | - | TRBD1 | TRBV6-5 | CASPPQGAGEAFF | TGTGCCAGCCCCCCACAGGGGGCCGGGGAAGCTTTCTTT
TRBJ2-7 | once | TRBD2 | TRBV4-1 | CASSQFLSGGSYEQYF | TGCGCCAGCAGCCAATTTCTAAGCGGGGGCTCCTACGAGCAGTACTTC
TRBJ1-2 | - | - | TRBV5-1 | CASSLVTNYGYTF | TGCGCCAGCAGCTTGGTAACTAACTATGGCTACACCTTC
TRBJ2-7 | - | - | TRBV9 | CASSEGPKEEQYF | TGTGCCAGCAGCGAGGGGCCTAAAGAGGAGCAGTACTTC
TRBJ1-1 | - | TRBD1 | TRBV28 | CASRWDRGLNTEAFF | TGTGCCAGCAGATGGGACAGGGGGTTGAACACTGAAGCTTTCTTT
TRBJ2-3 | - | TRBD2 | TRBV5-4 | CASSLLSGGASTDTQYF | TGTGCCAGCAGCTTGCTTAGCGGGGGGGCCAGCACAGATACGCAGTATTTT
TRBJ1-1 | - | TRBD1 | TRBV5-6 | CASSLASGGWTEAFF | TGTGCCAGCAGCTTGGCGTCAGGGGGATGGACTGAAGCTTTCTTT
TRBJ1-4 | few | - | TRBV19 | CASMGGALSEKLFF | TGTGCCAGTATGGGTGGGGCTTTGTCTGAAAAACTGTTTTTT
TRBJ2-3 | once | TRBD1 | TRBV28 | CASTGTVEDTQYF | TGTGCCAGCACCGGGACAGTGGAAGATACGCAGTATTTT
TRBJ2-5 | - | - | TRBV3-1/TRBV3-2 | CASSQDHRGGGETQYF | TGTGCCAGCAGCCAAGATCATAGGGGGGGCGGGGAGACCCAGTACTTC